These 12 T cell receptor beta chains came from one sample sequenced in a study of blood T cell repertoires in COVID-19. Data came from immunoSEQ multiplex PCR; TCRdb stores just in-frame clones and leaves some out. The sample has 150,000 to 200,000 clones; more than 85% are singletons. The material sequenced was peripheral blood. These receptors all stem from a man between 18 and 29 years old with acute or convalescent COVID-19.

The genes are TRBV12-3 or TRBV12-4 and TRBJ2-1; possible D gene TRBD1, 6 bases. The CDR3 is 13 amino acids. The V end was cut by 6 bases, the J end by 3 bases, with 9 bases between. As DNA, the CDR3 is TGTGCCAGCAGGAGGGACAACTACAATGAGCAGTTCTTC. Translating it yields CASRRDNYNEQFF.

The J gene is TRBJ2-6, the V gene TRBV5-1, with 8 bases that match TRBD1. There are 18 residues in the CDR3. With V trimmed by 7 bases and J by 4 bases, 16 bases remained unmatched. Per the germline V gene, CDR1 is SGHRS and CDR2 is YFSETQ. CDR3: CASSQGAGGARGANVLTF. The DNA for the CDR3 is TGCGCCAGCTCCCAAGGGGCAGGGGGCGCGAGAGGGGCCAACGTCCTGACTTTC.

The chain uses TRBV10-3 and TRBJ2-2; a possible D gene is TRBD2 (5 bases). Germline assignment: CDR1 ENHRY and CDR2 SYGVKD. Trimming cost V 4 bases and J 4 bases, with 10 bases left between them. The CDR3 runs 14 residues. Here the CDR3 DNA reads TGTGCCATCAGTGCTGCTGGGAGCACCGGGGAGCTGTTTTTT. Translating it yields CAISAAGSTGELFF.

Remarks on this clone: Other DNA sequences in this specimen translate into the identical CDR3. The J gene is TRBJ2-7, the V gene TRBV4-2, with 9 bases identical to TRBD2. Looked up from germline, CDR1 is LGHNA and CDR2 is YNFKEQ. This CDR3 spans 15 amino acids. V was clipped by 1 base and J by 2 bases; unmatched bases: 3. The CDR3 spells CASSQGSGGTYEQYF. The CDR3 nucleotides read TGTGCCAGCAGCCAAGGGAGCGGGGGGACCTACGAGCAGTACTTC.

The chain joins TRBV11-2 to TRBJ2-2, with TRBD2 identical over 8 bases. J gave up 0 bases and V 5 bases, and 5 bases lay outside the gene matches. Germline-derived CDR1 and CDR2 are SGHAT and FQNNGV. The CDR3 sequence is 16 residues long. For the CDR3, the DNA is TGTGCCAGCAGCCCCCGGACTAGCTCGAACACCGGGGAGCTGTTTTTT. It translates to CASSPRTSSNTGELFF. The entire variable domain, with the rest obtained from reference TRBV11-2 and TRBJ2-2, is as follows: EAGVAQSPRYKIIEKRQSVAFWCNPISGHATLYWYQQILGQGPKLLIQFQNNGVVDDSQLPKDRFSAERLKGVDSTLKIQPAKLEDSAVYLCASSPRTSSNTGELFFGEGSRLTVL.

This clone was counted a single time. The DNA for the CDR3 is TGTGCCAGCAGTGCCACAGGGGGACAGGGTTGGAGTAACTATGGCTACACCTTC. It specifies CASSATGGQGWSNYGYTF. This chain uses TRBV6-4 with TRBJ1-2; TRBD1 matches at 9 bases. The length of the CDR3 is 18 residues. The ends lost 4 bases at V and 1 base at J; junction bases unmatched: 13. Germline V lookup: CDR1 MRHNA, CDR2 SNTAGT.

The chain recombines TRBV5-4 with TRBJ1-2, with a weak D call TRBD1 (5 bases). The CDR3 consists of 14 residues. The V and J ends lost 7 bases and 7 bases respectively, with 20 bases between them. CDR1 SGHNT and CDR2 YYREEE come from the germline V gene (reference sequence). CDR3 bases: TGTGCCAGCGGGCCGGGGGTCCAGAGAGGTGGCTACACCTTC. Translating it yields CASGPGVQRGGYTF.

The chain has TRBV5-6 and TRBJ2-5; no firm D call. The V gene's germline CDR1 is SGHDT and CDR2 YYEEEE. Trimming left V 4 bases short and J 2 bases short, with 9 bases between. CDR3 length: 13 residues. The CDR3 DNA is TGTGCCAGCAGCCATAGAGTTCAAGAGACCCAGTACTTC. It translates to CASSHRVQETQYF.

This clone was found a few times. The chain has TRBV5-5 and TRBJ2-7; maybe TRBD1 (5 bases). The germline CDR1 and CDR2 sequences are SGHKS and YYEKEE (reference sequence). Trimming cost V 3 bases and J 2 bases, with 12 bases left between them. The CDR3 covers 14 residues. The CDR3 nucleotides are TGTGCCAGCAGCTCACAGACAGCCACCTACGAGCAGTACGTC. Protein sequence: CASSSQTATYEQYV.

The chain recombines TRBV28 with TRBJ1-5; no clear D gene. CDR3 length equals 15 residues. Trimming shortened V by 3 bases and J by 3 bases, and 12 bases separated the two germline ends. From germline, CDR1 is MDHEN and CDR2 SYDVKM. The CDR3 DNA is TGTGCCAGCAGTTTCTTGGAGGTTTACAATCAGCCCCAGCATTTT. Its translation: CASSFLEVYNQPQHF.

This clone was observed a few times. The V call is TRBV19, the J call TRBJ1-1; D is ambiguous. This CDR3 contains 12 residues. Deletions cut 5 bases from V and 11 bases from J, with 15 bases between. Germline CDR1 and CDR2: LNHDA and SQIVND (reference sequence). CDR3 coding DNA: TGTGCCAGTAGTCTCACCAGTACGCGGGCTTTCTTT. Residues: CASSLTSTRAFF.

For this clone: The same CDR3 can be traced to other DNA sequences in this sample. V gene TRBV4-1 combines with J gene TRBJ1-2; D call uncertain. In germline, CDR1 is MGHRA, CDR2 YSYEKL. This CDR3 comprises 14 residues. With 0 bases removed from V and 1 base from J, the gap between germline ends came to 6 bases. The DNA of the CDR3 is TGCGCCAGCAGCCAAGAACGGGGTAACTATGGCTACACCTTC. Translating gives CASSQERGNYGYTF.